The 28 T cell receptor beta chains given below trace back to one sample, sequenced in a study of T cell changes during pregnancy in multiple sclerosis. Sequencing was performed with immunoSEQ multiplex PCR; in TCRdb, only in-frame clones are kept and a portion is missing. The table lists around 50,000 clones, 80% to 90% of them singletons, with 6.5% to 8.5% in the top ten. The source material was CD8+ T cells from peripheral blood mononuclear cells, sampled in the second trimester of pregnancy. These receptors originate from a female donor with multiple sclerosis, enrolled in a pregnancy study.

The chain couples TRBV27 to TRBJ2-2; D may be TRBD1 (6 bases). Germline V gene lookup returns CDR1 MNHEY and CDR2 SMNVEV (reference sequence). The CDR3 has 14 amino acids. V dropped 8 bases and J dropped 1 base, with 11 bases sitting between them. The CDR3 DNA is TGTGCCAGCCTGGAAGGGGGGAACACCGGGGAGCTGTTTTTT. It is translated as CASLEGGNTGELFF.

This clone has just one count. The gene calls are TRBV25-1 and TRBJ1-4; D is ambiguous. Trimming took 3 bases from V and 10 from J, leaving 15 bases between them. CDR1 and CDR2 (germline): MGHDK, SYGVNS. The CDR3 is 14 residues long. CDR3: CASSDGLNVGKLFF. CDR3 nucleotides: TGTGCCAGCAGTGACGGACTCAATGTCGGAAAACTGTTTTTT.

CDR3 residues: CASSPAGGLDTGELFF. CDR3 sequence (DNA): TGTGCCAGCAGCCCAGCAGGGGGCTTGGACACCGGGGAGCTGTTTTTT. This chain connects TRBV11-2 to TRBJ2-2; 8 bases match TRBD1. V was pared by 5 bases and J by 3 bases, with 8 bases of the junction left unmatched. The CDR3 is 16 residues long. CDR1 is SGHAT, CDR2 FQNNGV, per germline.

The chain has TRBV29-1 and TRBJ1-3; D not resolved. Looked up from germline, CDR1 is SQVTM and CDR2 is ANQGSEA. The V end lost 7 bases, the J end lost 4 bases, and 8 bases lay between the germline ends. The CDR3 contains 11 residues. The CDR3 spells CSGFRGNTIYF. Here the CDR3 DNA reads TGCAGCGGATTCCGGGGAAACACCATATATTTT.

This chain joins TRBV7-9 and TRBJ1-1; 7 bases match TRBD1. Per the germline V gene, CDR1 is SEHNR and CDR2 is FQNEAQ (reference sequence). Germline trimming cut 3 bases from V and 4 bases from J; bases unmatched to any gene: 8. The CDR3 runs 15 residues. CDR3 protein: CASSFTDRVVTEAFF. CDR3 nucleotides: TGTGCCAGCAGCTTCACCGACAGGGTGGTCACTGAAGCTTTCTTT.

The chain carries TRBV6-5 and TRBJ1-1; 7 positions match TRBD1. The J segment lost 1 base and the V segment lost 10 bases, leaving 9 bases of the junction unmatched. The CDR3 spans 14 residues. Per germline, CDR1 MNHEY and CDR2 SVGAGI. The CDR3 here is CATSQGVGNTEAFF. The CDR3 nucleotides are TGTGCCACATCGCAGGGGGTCGGGAACACTGAAGCTTTCTTT.

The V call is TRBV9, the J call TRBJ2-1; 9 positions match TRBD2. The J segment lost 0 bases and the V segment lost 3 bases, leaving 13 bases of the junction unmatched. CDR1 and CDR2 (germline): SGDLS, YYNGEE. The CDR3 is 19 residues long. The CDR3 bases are TGTGCCAGCAGCGGACATGGGAGCGGGGGGACGAGCTCCTACAATGAGCAGTTCTTC. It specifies CASSGHGSGGTSSYNEQFF.

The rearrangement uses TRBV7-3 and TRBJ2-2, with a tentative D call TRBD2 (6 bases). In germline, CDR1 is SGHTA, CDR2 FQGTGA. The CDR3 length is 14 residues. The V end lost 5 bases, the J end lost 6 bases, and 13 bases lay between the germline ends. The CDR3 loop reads CASSPNGGPGELFF. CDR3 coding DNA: TGTGCCAGCAGCCCTAACGGGGGTCCCGGGGAGCTGTTTTTT.

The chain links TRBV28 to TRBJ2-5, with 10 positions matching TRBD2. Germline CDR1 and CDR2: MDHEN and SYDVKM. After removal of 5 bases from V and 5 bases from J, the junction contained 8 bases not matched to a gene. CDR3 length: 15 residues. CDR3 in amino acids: CASSGLAGVQETQYF. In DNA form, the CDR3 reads TGTGCCAGCAGTGGGCTAGCGGGAGTACAGGAGACCCAGTACTTC.

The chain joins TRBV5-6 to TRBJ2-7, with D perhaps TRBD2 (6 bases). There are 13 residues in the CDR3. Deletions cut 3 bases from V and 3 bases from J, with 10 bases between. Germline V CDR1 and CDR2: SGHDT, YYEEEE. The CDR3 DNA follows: TGTGCCAGCAGCTCCCGGCGGGACTACGAGCAGTACTTC. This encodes CASSSRRDYEQYF.

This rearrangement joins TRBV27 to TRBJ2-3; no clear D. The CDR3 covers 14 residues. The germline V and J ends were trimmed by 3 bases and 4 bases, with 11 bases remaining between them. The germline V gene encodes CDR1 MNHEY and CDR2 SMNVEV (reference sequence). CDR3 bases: TGTGCCAGCAGTTTCACCCTAACGCCAGATACGCAGTATTTT. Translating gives CASSFTLTPDTQYF.

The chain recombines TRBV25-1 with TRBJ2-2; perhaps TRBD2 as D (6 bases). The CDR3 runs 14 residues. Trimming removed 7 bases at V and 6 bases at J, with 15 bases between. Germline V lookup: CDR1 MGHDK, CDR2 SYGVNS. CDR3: CASKFSEGPGELFF. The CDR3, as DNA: TGTGCCAGCAAATTCTCGGAGGGACCCGGGGAGCTGTTTTTT.

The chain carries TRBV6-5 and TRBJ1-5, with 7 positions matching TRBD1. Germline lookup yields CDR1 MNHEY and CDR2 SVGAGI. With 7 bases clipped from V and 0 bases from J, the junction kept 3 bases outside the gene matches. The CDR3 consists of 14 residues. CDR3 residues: CASNTGDSNQPQHF. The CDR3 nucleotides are TGTGCCAGCAACACAGGGGATAGCAATCAGCCCCAGCATTTT.

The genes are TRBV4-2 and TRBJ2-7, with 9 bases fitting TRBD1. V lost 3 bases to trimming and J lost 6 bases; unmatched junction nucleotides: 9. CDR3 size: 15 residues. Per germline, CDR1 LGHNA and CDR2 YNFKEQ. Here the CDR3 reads CASSQGTGSSSEQYF. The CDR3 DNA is TGTGCCAGCAGCCAGGGGACAGGGAGTTCATCCGAGCAGTACTTC.

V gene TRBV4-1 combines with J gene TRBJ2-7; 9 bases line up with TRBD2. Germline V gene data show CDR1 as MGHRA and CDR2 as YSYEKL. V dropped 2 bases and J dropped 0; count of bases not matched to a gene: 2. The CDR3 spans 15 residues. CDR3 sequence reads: CASSQLAGSSYEQYF. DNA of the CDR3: TGCGCCAGCAGCCAACTAGCGGGGAGCTCCTACGAGCAGTACTTC.

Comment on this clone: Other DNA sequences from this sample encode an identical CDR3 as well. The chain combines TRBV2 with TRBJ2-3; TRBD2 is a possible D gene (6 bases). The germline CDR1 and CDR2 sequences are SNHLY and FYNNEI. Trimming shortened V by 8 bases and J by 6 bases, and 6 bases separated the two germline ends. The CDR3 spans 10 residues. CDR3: CASGGDTQYF. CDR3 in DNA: TGTGCCAGCGGGGGGGATACGCAGTATTTT.

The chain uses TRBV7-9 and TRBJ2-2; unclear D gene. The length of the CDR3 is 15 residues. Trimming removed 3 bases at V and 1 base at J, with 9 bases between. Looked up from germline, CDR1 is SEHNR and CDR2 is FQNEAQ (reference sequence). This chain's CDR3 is CASSLREVNTGELFF. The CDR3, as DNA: TGTGCCAGCAGCTTGAGAGAAGTGAACACCGGGGAGCTGTTTTTT.

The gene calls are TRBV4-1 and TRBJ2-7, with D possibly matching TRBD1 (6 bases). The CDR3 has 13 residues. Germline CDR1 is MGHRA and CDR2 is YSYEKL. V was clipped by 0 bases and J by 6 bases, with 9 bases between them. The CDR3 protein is CASSQEIGGEQYF. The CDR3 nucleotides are TGCGCCAGCAGCCAAGAAATAGGGGGCGAGCAGTACTTC.

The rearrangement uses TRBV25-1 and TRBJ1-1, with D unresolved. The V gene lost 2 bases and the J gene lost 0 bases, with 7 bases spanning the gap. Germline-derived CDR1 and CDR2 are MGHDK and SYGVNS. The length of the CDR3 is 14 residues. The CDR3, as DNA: TGTGCCAGCAGTGAAGATGAGTTGAACACTGAAGCTTTCTTT. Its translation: CASSEDELNTEAFF.

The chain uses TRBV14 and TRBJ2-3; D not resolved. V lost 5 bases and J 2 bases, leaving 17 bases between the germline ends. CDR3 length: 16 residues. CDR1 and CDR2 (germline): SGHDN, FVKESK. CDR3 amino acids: CASSADKSAVTDTQYF. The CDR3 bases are TGTGCCAGCAGCGCCGATAAGAGCGCAGTCACAGATACGCAGTATTTT.

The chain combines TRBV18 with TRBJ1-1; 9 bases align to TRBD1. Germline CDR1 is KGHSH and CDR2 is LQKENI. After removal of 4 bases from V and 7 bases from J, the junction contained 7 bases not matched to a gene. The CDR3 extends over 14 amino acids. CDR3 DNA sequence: TGTGCCAGCTCACTCGGGGACAGGGACTGTGAAGCTTTCTTT. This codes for CASSLGDRDCEAFF.

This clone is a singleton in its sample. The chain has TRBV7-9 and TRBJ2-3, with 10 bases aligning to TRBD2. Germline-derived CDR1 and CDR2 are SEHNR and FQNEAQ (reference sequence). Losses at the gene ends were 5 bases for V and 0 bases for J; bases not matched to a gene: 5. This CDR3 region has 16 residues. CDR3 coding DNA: TGTGCCAGCAGCCTCGGACTAGCGGATAGCACAGATACGCAGTATTTT. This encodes CASSLGLADSTDTQYF.

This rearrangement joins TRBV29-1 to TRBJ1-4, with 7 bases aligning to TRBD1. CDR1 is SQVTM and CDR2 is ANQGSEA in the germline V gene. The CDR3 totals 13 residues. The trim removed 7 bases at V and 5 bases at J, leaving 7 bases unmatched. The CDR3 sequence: CSAQGGDNEKLFF. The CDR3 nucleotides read TGCAGCGCTCAGGGGGGAGACAATGAAAAACTGTTTTTT. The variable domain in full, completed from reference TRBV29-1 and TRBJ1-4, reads SAVISQKPSRDICQRGTSLTIQCQVDSQVTMMFWYRQQPGQSLTLIATANQGSEATYESGFVIDKFPISRPNLTFSTLTVSNMSPEDSSIYLCSAQGGDNEKLFFGSGTQLSVL.

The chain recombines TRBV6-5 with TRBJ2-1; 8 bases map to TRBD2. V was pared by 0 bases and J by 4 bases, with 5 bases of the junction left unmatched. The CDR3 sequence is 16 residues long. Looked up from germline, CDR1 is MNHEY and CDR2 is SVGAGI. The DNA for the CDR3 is TGTGCCAGCAGTTACTCTCCGGGAGGGGGATACAATGAGCAGTTCTTC. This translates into CASSYSPGGGYNEQFF.

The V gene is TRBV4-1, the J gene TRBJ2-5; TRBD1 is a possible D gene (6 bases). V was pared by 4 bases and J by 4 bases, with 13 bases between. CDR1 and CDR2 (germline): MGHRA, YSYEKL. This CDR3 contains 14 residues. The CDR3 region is CASSLGDIVETQYF. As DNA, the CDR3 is TGCGCCAGCAGCCTCGGGGACATCGTAGAGACCCAGTACTTC.

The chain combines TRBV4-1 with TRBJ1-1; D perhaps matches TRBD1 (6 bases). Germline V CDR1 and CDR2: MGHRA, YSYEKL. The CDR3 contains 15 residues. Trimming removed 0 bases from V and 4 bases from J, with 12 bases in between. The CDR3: CASSQDSGVGTEAFF. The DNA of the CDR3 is TGCGCCAGCAGCCAAGATTCAGGGGTAGGCACTGAAGCTTTCTTT.

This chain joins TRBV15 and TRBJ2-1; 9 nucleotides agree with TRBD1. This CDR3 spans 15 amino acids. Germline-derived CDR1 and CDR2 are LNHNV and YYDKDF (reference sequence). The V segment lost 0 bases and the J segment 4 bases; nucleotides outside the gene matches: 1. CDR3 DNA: TGTGCCACCAGCAGAGAGGGACAGGGTTACAATGAGCAGTTCTTC. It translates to CATSREGQGYNEQFF. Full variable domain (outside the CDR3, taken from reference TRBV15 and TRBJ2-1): DAMVIQNPRYQVTQFGKPVTLSCSQTLNHNVMYWYQQKSSQAPKLLFHYYDKDFNNEADTPDNFQSRRPNTSFCFLDIRSPGLGDTAMYLCATSREGQGYNEQFFGPGTRLTVL.

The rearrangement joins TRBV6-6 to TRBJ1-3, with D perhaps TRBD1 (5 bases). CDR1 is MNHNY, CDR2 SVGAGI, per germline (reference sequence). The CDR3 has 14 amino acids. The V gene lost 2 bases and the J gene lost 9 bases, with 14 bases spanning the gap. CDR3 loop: CASSYGGPGGTIYF. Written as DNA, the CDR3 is TGTGCCAGCAGTTACGGTGGCCCCGGGGGCACCATATATTTT.